This TCR beta chain was captured by sequencing in a study of shared clonotypes between healthy human individuals. Study-wide results and caveats: The authors expected sequencing depth to affect clonotype sharing among donors.

CDR3 length equals 17 residues. Germline CDR1 reads MDHEN; CDR2 reads SYDVKM. Here immunoSEQ multiplex PCR was the method, and the copy in TCRdb shows in-frame clones only, minus some. In the table there are 2 million to 2.5 million clones, around 96% of which are singletons. Naive CD8 cells were CD45RO-negative, positively selected for CCR7, excluding terminally differentiated effector memory CD45RA+ cells. Those who donated, Caucasian adults without exception, all lived in Nashville, Tennessee. As concerns this clone: Its cognate antigen is unknown. A read error may account for a junction end that differs from germline.

The rearrangement links TRBV28 to TRBJ2-5, with 12 positions matching TRBD2. Sequenced material: naive CD8+ T cells sorted from blood. This sequence originates from a man younger than 35 in good health. Written as DNA, the CDR3 is TGTGCCAGCAGTCTCGGGACTAGCGGGTTGTACCAAGGGACCCAGTACTTC. Its protein is CASSLGTSGLYQGTQYF.